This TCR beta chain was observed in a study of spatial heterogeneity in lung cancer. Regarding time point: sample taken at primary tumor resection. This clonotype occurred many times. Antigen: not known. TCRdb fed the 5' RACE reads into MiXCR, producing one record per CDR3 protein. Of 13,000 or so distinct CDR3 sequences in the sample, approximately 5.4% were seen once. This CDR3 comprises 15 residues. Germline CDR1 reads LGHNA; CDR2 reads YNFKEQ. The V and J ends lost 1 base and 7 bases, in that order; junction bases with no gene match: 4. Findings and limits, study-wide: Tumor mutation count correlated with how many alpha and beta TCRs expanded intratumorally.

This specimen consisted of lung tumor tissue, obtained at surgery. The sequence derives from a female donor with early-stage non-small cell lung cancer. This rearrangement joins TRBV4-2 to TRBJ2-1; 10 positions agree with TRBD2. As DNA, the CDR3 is TGTGCCAGCAGCCAAGCACTAGCGGGGTTTAATGAGCAGTTCTTC. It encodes CASSQALAGFNEQFF.